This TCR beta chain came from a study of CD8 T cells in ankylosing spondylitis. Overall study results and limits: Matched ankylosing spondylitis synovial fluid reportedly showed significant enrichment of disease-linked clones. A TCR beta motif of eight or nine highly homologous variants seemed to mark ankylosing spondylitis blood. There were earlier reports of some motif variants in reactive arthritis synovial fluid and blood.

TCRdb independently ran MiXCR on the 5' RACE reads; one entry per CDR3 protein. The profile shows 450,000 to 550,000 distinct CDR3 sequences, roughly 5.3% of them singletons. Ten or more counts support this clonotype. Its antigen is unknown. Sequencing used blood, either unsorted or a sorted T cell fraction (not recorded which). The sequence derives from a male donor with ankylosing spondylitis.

The CDR3 nucleotides read TGTGCCAGCAGCTTACGGTCAAGCGTTAATGAAAAACTGTTTTTT. It encodes CASSLRSSVNEKLFF. The gene calls are TRBV7-2 and TRBJ1-4; D unresolved. This CDR3 is built from 15 residues. CDR1 is SGHTA, CDR2 FQGNSA, per germline. Trimming removed 2 bases at V and 4 bases at J, with 11 bases between.